The clone carrying this T cell receptor (beta chain) showed up many times. As yet, its antigen is unknown. Stated time point: persistent/refractory GD, antithyroid drugs over 5 years with positive TRAb. Generation of the TCR library employed RNA extracted from PBMCs. Library construction for TCR beta used iRepertoire HTBI primers and Arm-PCR of CDR3 regions. Each CDR3 protein is one row after TCRdb ran MiXCR on the multiplex PCR reads. The sample contains about 470,000 distinct CDR3 sequences, about a fifth of which appear only once. This sample is drawn from a study of regulatory T cells in long-lasting Graves disease. Findings of the study overall: Because few samples were included, accuracy may have been lower. Among the persistent patients, 2,500 to 3,000 public clonotypes were shared, more than the 950 to 1,000 shared among new patients.

Between the trimmed V and J ends, which lost 5 bases and 1 base, there was a span of 14 bases. Germline V gene sequence: CDR1 LGHDT, CDR2 YNNKEL (reference sequence). The CDR3 covers 15 residues. The chain recombines TRBV3-1 with TRBJ1-1; unclear D gene. The clonotype was recovered from a female donor with Graves disease. Sequencing used peripheral blood mononuclear cells (PBMCs), obtained when the disease was refractory, from a patient treated with antithyroid drugs. The CDR3 sequence is CASSFGRAWNTEAFF. The DNA for the CDR3 is TGTGCCAGCAGCTTCGGTAGGGCATGGAACACTGAAGCTTTCTTT.